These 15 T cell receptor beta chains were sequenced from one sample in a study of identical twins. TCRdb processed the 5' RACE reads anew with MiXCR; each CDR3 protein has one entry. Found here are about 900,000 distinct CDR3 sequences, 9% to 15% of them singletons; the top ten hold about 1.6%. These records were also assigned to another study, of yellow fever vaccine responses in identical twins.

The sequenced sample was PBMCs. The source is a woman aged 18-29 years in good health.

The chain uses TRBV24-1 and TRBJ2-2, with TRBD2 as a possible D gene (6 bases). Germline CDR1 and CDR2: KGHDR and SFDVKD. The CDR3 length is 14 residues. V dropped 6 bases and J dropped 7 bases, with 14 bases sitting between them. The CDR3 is CATSPVRRDGELFF. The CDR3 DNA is TGTGCCACCAGTCCCGTCAGGCGGGACGGGGAGCTGTTTTTT.

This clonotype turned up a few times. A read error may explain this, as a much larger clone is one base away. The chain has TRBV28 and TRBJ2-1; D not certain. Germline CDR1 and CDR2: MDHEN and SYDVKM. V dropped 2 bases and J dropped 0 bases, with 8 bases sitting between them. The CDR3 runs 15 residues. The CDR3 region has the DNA TGTGCCAGCAGTTTACTTATGAGCTCCTACAATGAGCAGTTCTTC. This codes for CASSLLMSSYNEQFF. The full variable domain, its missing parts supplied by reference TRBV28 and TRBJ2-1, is DVKVTQSSRYLVKRTGEKVFLECVQDMDHENMFWYRQDPGLGLRLIYFSYDVKMKEKGDIPEGYSVSREKKERFSLILESASTNQTSMYLCASSLLMSSYNEQFFGPGTRLTVL.

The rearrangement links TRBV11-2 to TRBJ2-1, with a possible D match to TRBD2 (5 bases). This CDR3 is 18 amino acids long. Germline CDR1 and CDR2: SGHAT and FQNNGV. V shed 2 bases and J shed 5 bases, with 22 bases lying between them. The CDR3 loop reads CASSLRMYSEEVNNEQFF. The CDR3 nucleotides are TGTGCCAGCAGCTTAAGAATGTATAGCGAGGAGGTCAACAATGAGCAGTTCTTC.

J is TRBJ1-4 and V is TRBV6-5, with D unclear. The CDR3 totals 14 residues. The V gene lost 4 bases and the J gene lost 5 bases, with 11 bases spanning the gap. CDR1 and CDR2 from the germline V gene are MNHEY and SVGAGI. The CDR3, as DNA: TGTGCCAGCAGTTTGGTGCAGACAAATGAAAAACTGTTTTTT. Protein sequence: CASSLVQTNEKLFF.

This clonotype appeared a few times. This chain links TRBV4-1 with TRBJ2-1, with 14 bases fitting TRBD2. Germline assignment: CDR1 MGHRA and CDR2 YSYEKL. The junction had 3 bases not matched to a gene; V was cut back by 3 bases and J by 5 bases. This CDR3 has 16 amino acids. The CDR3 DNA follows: TGCGCCAGCAGCCAGGGACTAGCGGGAGTGAACAATGAGCAGTTCTTC. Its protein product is CASSQGLAGVNNEQFF.

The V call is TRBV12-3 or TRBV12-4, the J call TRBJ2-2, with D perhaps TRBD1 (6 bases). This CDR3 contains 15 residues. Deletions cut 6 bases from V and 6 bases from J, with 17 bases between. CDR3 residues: CASSLTGASSGELFF. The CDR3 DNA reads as TGTGCCAGCAGCCTGACAGGTGCCTCTTCCGGGGAGCTGTTTTTT.

DNA of the CDR3: TGTGCCAGCAGCGGCCCGCTGGGGCACCCCTTTGACACCGGGGAGCTGTTTTTT. Protein sequence: CASSGPLGHPFDTGELFF. The chain carries TRBV11-2 and TRBJ2-2; D is possibly TRBD1 (5 bases). Trimming cost V 5 bases and J 3 bases, with 22 bases left between them. This CDR3 has 18 residues. Germline V gene data show CDR1 as SGHAT and CDR2 as FQNNGV.

The CDR3 DNA is TGCGCCAGCAGCTTGTCCGGGACGCCACAAGAGACCCAGTACTTC. The encoded protein is CASSLSGTPQETQYF. The chain combines TRBV5-1 with TRBJ2-5, with D perhaps TRBD1 or TRBD2 (5 bases each). Germline CDR1 reads SGHRS; CDR2 reads YFSETQ. The CDR3 length is 15 residues. V dropped 1 base and J dropped 2 bases, with 12 bases sitting between them.

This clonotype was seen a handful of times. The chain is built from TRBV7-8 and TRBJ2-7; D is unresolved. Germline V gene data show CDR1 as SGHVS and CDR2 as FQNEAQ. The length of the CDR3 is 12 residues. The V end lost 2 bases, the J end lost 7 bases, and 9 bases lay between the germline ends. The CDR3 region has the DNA TGTGCCAGCAGCTTAATGGGTAGGGAGCAGTACTTC. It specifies CASSLMGREQYF.

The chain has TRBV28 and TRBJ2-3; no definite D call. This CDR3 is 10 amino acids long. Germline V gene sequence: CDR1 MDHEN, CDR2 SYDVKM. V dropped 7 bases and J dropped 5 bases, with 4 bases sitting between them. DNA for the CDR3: TGTGCCAGCAAGAGAGATACGCAGTATTTT. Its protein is CASKRDTQYF.

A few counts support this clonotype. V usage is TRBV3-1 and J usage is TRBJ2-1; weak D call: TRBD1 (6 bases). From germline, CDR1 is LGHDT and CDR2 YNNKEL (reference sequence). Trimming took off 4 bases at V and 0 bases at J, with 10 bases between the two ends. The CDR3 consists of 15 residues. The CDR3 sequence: CASSRGQISYNEQFF. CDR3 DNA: TGTGCCAGCAGCCGAGGACAGATCTCCTACAATGAGCAGTTCTTC.

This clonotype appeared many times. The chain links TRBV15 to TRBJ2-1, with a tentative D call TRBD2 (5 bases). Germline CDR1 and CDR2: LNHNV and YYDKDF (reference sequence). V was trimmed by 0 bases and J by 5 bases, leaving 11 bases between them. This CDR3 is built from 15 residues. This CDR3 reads CATSRERVGNNEQFF. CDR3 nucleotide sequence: TGTGCCACCAGCAGAGAGAGGGTAGGCAACAATGAGCAGTTCTTC.

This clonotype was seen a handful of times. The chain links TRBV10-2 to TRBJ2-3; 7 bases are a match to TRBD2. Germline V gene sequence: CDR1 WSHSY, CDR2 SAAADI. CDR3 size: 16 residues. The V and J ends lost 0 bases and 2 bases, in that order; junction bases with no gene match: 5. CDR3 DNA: TGCGCCAGCAGTGAGTCGACTAGCACAATCACAGATACGCAGTATTTT. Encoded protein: CASSESTSTITDTQYF.

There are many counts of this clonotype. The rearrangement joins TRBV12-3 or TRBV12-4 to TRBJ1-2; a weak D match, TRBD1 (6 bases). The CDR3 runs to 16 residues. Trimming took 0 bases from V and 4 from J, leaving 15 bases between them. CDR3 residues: CASSLADGGPPYGYTF. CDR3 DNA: TGTGCCAGCAGTTTAGCCGACGGGGGGCCTCCCTATGGCTACACCTTC.

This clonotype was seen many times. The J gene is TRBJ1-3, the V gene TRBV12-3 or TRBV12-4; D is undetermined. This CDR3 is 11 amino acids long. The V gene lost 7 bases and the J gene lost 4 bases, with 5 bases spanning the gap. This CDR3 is CASTGGNTIYF. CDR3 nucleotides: TGTGCCAGCACGGGAGGAAACACCATATATTTT.